These T cell receptor beta chains were read from a single sample in a study of T cell clonotyping in hematopoietic cell transplantation. TCRdb keeps only in-frame clones here, not all; method: immunoSEQ multiplex PCR. The repertoire consists of roughly 4,900 clones, with about three quarters occurring once and the leading ten covering around 26%. The starting material was peripheral blood mononuclear cells, obtained 100 days after allogeneic stem cell transplant. Every receptor here comes from a female patient aged 45 to 65 who had an allogeneic stem cell transplant from an unrelated donor, so the T cells may come from the graft donor. Some clones in this sample may be carry-over from other donors' samples. The CDR3 runs from the conserved cysteine through the conserved F or W. The D gene is left open where the match is weak. Clone size, where shown, is once, few, many, or a class for clones that have expanded.

>.|TRBV15|TRBJ1-6|.
TGTGCCACCAGCACCGGGACGGTGCATTCACCCCTCCACTTT
CATSTGTVHSPLHF
>.|TRBV10-1|TRBJ2-7|.
TGCGCCAGCAGTGCAGACGCAGGGACTGAGCAGTACTTC
CASSADAGTEQYF
>.|TRBV7-6|TRBJ2-7|.
TGTGCCAGCAGCTTAGCGGCTGGGTACTCCTACGAGCAGTACTTC
CASSLAAGYSYEQYF
>.|TRBV19|TRBJ2-6|.
TGTGCCAGCCCCCCCACAGGCTCTGGGGCCAACGTCCTGACTTTC
CASPPTGSGANVLTF
>TRBD2|TRBV6-5|TRBJ2-3|.
TGTGCCAGCACGTCTGGCGGGGGGGTCACAGATACGCAGTATTTT
CASTSGGGVTDTQYF
>.|TRBV28|TRBJ1-2|.
TGTGCCAGCAGTTCGGGGAACTATGGCTACACCTTC
CASSSGNYGYTF
>.|TRBV7-2|TRBJ2-5|.
TGTGCCAGCAGCTCACCTAGGGGGGGGCGCCCCCAGACCCAGTACTTC
CASSSPRGGRPQTQYF
>.|TRBV19|TRBJ1-2|.
TGTGCCAGTAGTATAGAATCTACCTATGGCTACACCTTC
CASSIESTYGYTF
>.|TRBV27|TRBJ1-5|.
TGTGCCAGCAGTTTGGCCCAGGATTTTCCCCAGCATTTT
CASSLAQDFPQHF
>.|TRBV9|TRBJ1-1|.
TGTGCCAGCAGCGCCACGCCCACTGAAGCTTTCTTT
CASSATPTEAFF
>.|TRBV19|TRBJ2-1|.
TGTGCCAGTAGTATCGGTGTGGGGGCTGAGCAGTTCTTC
CASSIGVGAEQFF
>TRBD2|TRBV5-1|TRBJ2-5|.
TGCGCCAGCAGCCTTGTAGGAGGGACTAGAGGTAAAGAGACCCAGTACTTC
CASSLVGGTRGKETQYF
>.|TRBV5-1|TRBJ1-2|.
TGCGCCAGCAGCCAAGCTTGGGTAGGGGTTGGTGGCTACACCTTC
CASSQAWVGVGGYTF
>.|TRBV6-5|TRBJ2-7|.
TGTGCCAGCAGTTACTCAGGGTCGGGTGGCCCCTACGAGCAGTACTTC
CASSYSGSGGPYEQYF
>.|TRBV6-6|TRBJ2-4|.
TGTGCCACCCATATGGGAGGCAAAAACATTCAGTACTTC
CATHMGGKNIQYF
>.|TRBV9|TRBJ2-5|.
TGTGCCAGCAGCGTAGGAGGTTTTGAGACCCAGTACTTC
CASSVGGFETQYF
>TRBD1|TRBV18|TRBJ2-5|once
TGTGCCAGCTCGCCGCGTGGACAGGGAACAGAGACCCAGTACTTC
CASSPRGQGTETQYF
>TRBD2|TRBV27|TRBJ2-5|.
TGTGCCAGCAGTCGCCGGGGGACTAGCGGGGGGGCTCGTAGAGAGACCCAGTACTTC
CASSRRGTSGGARRETQYF
>TRBD1|TRBV2|TRBJ1-5|hyperexpanded
TGTGCCAGGGGAGGTACAGGGGGAAATCAGCCCCAGCATTTT
CARGGTGGNQPQHF
>TRBD1|TRBV5-1|TRBJ2-2|.
TGCGCCAGCAGCCCCCCGGGGACAGGGGGCGCAGGCACCGGGGAGCTGTTTTTT
CASSPPGTGGAGTGELFF
>TRBD1|TRBV6-5|TRBJ2-7|.
TGTGCCAGCAGCCAAAACAGGGGAAACGAGCAGTACTTC
CASSQNRGNEQYF
>.|TRBV6-1|TRBJ1-2|.
TGTGCCAGCAGGGGACGGCCCAACTATGGCTACACCTTC
CASRGRPNYGYTF
>TRBD1|TRBV18|TRBJ1-2|.
TGTGCCAGCTCCCCCGGGACAGGGGGCAAGGGTAGCTACACCTTC
CASSPGTGGKGSYTF
>.|TRBV5-4|TRBJ1-2|.
TGTGCCAGCGGGAGCAGGGACTATGGCTACACCTTC
CASGSRDYGYTF
>TRBD1|TRBV10-2|TRBJ2-7|.
TGCGCCAGCAGTACAGGGGGCTTCTACGAGCAGTACTTC
CASSTGGFYEQYF
>.|TRBV6-1|TRBJ2-4|.
TGTGCCAGCAGTGAACCCCCGACAGGAGCCAAAAACATTCAGTACTTC
CASSEPPTGAKNIQYF
>TRBD1|TRBV2|TRBJ1-5|.
TGTGCCAGCTGGGACAGTAGCAATCAGCCCCAGCATTTT
CASWDSSNQPQHF
>.|TRBV29-1|TRBJ1-3|.
TGCAGCGTTGCTTACCAGACCTCCATCTCTGGAAACACCATATATTTT
CSVAYQTSISGNTIYF
>.|TRBV7-9|TRBJ1-3|.
TGTGCCAGCAGCTCCCCGGACAACGTGGGCTCTGGAAACACCATATATTTT
CASSSPDNVGSGNTIYF
>TRBD1|TRBV4-2|TRBJ2-3|.
TGTGCCAGCAGCCGCCTCGGACAGGGCCCAGATACGCAGTATTTT
CASSRLGQGPDTQYF
>.|TRBV10-3|TRBJ1-4|once
TGTGCCACATACAGTGCAACTAATGAAAAACTGTTTTTT
CATYSATNEKLFF
>TRBD1|TRBV16|TRBJ1-4|.
TGTGCCAGCAGCCCCGACAGGGACACTAATGAAAAACTGTTTTTT
CASSPDRDTNEKLFF
>.|TRBV11-2|TRBJ1-6|.
TGTGCCAGCAGCTCCCTCGGACGGGCAGGGGCTGGTTCACCCCTCCACTTT
CASSSLGRAGAGSPLHF
>.|TRBV5-4|TRBJ1-5|.
TGTGCCAGCAGCGAGGAAACAGGTCAGCCCCAGCATTTT
CASSEETGQPQHF
>.|TRBV27|TRBJ2-3|.
TGTGCCAGCAGCCAGAACTGGGGAAAAAGCACAGATACGCAGTATTTT
CASSQNWGKSTDTQYF
>TRBD1|TRBV2|TRBJ2-3|.
TGTGCCAGCCTCTCCGACAGGGCCACAGATACGCAGTATTTT
CASLSDRATDTQYF
>.|TRBV5-1|TRBJ2-7|.
TGCGCCAGCAGCTGGCCGAGGGAAATCGAGCAGTACTTC
CASSWPREIEQYF
>.|TRBV6-6|TRBJ1-4|.
TGTGCCAGCGGGGAGGGGGGGGAAAAACTGTTTTTT
CASGEGGEKLFF